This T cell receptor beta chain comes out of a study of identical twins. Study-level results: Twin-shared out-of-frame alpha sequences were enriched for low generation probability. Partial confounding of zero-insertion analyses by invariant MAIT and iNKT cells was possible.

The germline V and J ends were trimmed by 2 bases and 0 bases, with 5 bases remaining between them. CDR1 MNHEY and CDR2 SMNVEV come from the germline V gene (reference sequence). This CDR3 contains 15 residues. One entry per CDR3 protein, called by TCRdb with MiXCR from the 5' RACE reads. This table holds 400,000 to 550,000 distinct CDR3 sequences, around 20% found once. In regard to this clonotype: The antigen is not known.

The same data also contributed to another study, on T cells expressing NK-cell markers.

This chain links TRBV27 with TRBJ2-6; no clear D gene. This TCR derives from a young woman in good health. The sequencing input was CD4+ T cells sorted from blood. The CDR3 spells CASSLTNSGANVLTF. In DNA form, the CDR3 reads TGTGCCAGCAGTTTAACCAACTCTGGGGCCAACGTCCTGACTTTC.